This T cell receptor (beta chain) was captured in a study of OX40 agonist ivuxolimab in advanced cancers. For the wider study: Ivuxolimab, which targeted the costimulatory receptor OX40 (CD134), was an agonistic, fully human IgG2 monoclonal antibody. Intravenous ivuxolimab was administered to patients every 2 weeks at six dose levels: 0.01, 0.1, 0.3, 1.5, 3 and 10 mg/kg. Among the 50 to 55 dose-escalation patients, about 19 had hepatocellular carcinoma, around 15 melanoma, 9 renal cell carcinoma and 9 head and neck cancer. The dose-escalation cohort was around 84% male with a mean age of about 60 years, ranging from about 23 to 85. Patients were allowed to have had prior anti-PD-1, anti-PD-L1 or anti-CTLA-4 therapy, and 30% to 40% of the dose-escalation patients had previously received checkpoint inhibitors. Partial responses occurred in three dose-escalation patients: two with cutaneous melanoma and one with hepatocellular carcinoma. The purpose of peripheral TCRbeta sequencing was to test whether ivuxolimab changed TCR sequence diversity and led to clonal T-cell expansion. The paper covers the monotherapy dose-escalation part of the phase I ivuxolimab trial, which included N ≈ 57 patients. What the work shows at the level of the full study, not this receptor alone: Low levels of normalized T-cell clonal expansion were also shown by some nonresponding patients. At doses of 0.1 to 3.0 mg/kg, clonal expansion of both CD4+ and CD8+ T cells in blood was seen between baseline and week 6. In the 0.1-3.0 mg/kg groups, partial responders were among the patients with the lowest normalized peripheral clonal expansion, particularly in CD8+ T cells. After ivuxolimab, CD8+ T cells had more expanded clones than CD4+ T cells on average. Antigen specificity was not determined for the clonally expanded peripheral T cells.

Patients with a history of autoimmune disease or receiving systemic immunosuppression were excluded from the trial. Peripheral blood for TCR sequencing was collected from all dose cohorts at baseline, on cycle 4 day 1, and on cycle 7 day 1. The samples were drawn from a first-in-human, open-label, multicenter phase I dose-escalation trial of ivuxolimab. Adults with locally advanced or metastatic head and neck squamous cell, hepatocellular, melanoma or renal cell carcinoma were enrolled in the trial. CD4+ and CD8+ T cells were sorted separately from peripheral blood before TCR sequencing. There are 14 amino acids in the CDR3, from cysteine to phenylalanine inclusive. Left in the record is the CDR3 DNA by itself, 42 bases read in frame from the first base. V is pruned by 6 bases and J by 2 bases, leaving 6 bases of the junction without a gene match. Sequences LNHDA (CDR1) and SQIVND (CDR2) are obtained from the germline V gene (reference sequence).

With regard to this clone: Its antigen remains unidentified. No qualities accompany the bases; no much larger clone lies one base away.

Genomic DNA was isolated from the sorted cells so that the TCRbeta CDR3 region could be sequenced. The immunoSEQ Assay was used to sequence the TCRbeta CDR3 regions. Imported from immuneACCESS, the table was reduced by TCRdb to in-frame sequences with V and J called. These copies leave out some clones; in studies compared against another copy, an unresolved V gene accounts for under half, and the cause of the remainder is not known. The sample table records about 48,000 clones; 83% of these occur just once. The ten biggest clones cover roughly 1.2% of the sample. Sequenced material: CD4+ or CD8+ T cells sorted from blood, taken in a trial of the OX40 agonist ivuxolimab. In this chain, TRBV19 is recombined with TRBJ2-7; TRBD2 agrees with 8 junctional bases. The sequence came from an adult with an advanced solid tumor such as melanoma, head and neck, liver or kidney cancer. The nucleotides read TGTGCCAGTAGACCCGGGGGGGAGGCCTACGAGCAGTACTTC. Translated, this gives CASRPGGEAYEQYF.